This T cell receptor beta chain is drawn from a study of metastatic and nonmetastatic thyroid tumors (dated by TCRdb to about 2020). About the full investigation: Repertoires were compared across peripheral blood and tumor or nodule tissue samples from malignant and benign thyroid patients.

Before undergoing thyroid surgery, none of the patients had been given any kind of treatment. Patient clinical samples collected from 2012 to 2018 were retrospectively analysed using T-cell receptor beta sequencing. Points the paper makes about the study in general: TCR beta diversity was reported as significantly higher in malignant tumors than in benign nodules, in both blood and tumor samples.

This clone was counted only a few times. It has no known antigen specificity. Base qualities are missing; no much larger clone stands one base away. The method was PCR. TCRdb shows the sequencer as Illumina HiSeq 4000. High-throughput sequencing was used to profile the TCR beta-chain CDR3 region of every patient. In the source study's methods: A classifier to discriminate distant-metastatic papillary thyroid cancer patients was built from CDR3 differences across clinicopathological groups. Repertoire diversity was assessed with the Shannon index, and tumor-blood repertoire similarity with the Morisita-Horn index. TCRdb trimmed public reads at Q25 via fastp, called clones via MiXCR and kept in-frame beta chains. TCRdb's processing, not the study's, gives the V and J calls here. For this sample the table gives some 45,000 clones, of which 16% were detected only once. The ten largest clones represent approximately 21% of the sample.

Taken from cysteine to phenylalanine, the CDR3 has 17 residues. The entry retains the CDR3 DNA only, 51 bases that are in frame from base 1. Relative to germline, V is 1 base shorter and J is 2 bases shorter, with 17 bases between their ends. Via the germline V gene (reference sequence), CDR1 is SEHNR and CDR2 FQNEAQ. The receptor was isolated from a female donor with papillary thyroid cancer or a benign thyroid nodule (not recorded which). Some clones in this sample may be carry-over from other donors' samples. The sequenced material came from blood. The rearrangement joined TRBV7-9 to TRBJ2-5; the D gene is perhaps TRBD2, from 7 matching bases. The CDR3 loop reads CASSLVKGGGIQETQYF. The DNA reads as follows: TGTGCCAGCAGCTTAGTCAAGGGAGGGGGGATTCAAGAGACCCAGTACTTC. Where the CDR3 stops, the reference TRBV7-9 and TRBJ2-5 genes take over; the full variable domain is DTGVSQNPRHKITKRGQNVTFRCDPISEHNRLYWYRQTLGQGPEFLTYFQNEAQLEKSRLLSDRFSAERPKGSFSTLEIQRTEQGDSAMYLCASSLVKGGGIQETQYFGPGTRLLVL.